Shown below are 15 T cell receptor beta chains from a single sample sequenced in a study of technical replicates of blood from a handful of donors. The table came from immunoSEQ multiplex PCR; TCRdb's copy has only in-frame clones and leaves some out. Among approximately 81,000 clones listed, roughly four fifths were seen once. The sequencing sample was made of PBMCs. These receptor sequences come from a human donor in good health. Some clones in this sample may be carry-over from other donors' samples.

The rearrangement joins TRBV10-3 to TRBJ1-4, with D uncertain. V lost 10 bases and J lost 4, with 4 bases in between. The CDR3 is made up of 10 amino acids. Looked up from germline, CDR1 is ENHRY and CDR2 is SYGVKD. The chain's CDR3 is CATYNEKLFF. DNA of the CDR3: TGTGCCACCTATAATGAAAAACTGTTTTTT.

V gene TRBV6-1 combines with J gene TRBJ1-2; 7 bases are a match to TRBD1. The CDR3 runs 14 residues. With 4 bases clipped from V and 4 bases from J, the junction kept 6 bases outside the gene matches. Germline CDR1 is MNHNS and CDR2 is SASEGT. CDR3 DNA: TGTGCCAGCAGTGTACAGGGGCCGGGCTATGGCTACACCTTC. Protein: CASSVQGPGYGYTF.

V gene TRBV4-1 combines with J gene TRBJ1-4; D may be TRBD1 (5 bases). The V gene lost 1 base and the J gene lost 6 bases, with 9 bases spanning the gap. This CDR3 comprises 14 residues. In germline, CDR1 is MGHRA, CDR2 YSYEKL. This CDR3 reads CASSQGEGDEKLFF. The CDR3 DNA reads TGCGCCAGCAGCCAAGGTGAAGGGGATGAAAAACTGTTTTTT.

The table lists this clone with a count of one. The identical CDR3 is also encoded by other nucleotide sequences in the sample. The CDR3 coding sequence is TGTGCCTGGAGTGTAGGGAGCTCTGGAAACACCATATATTTT. Translated: CAWSVGSSGNTIYF. The V and J genes are TRBV30 and TRBJ1-3; D unresolved. The germline V gene encodes CDR1 GTSNPN and CDR2 SVGIG (reference sequence). V lost 0 bases to trimming and J lost 0 bases, with 6 bases between them. The CDR3 is 14 amino acids.

This clone was seen more than once but under ten times. The V and J genes are TRBV14 and TRBJ2-7, with D uncertain. The V end was cut by 0 bases, the J end by 11 bases, with 14 bases between. Germline V gene data show CDR1 as SGHDN and CDR2 as FVKESK. This CDR3 contains 13 residues. The CDR3 is CASSQDLLPPEYF. CDR3 sequence (DNA): TGTGCCAGCAGCCAAGATTTGCTGCCTCCGGAGTACTTC.

There are a few counts of this clone. The chain links TRBV6-1 to TRBJ1-1; D might be TRBD1 (5 bases). The CDR3 has 13 residues. Trimming stripped 7 bases from V and 6 bases from J, with 15 bases between. The germline gives CDR1 MNHNS, CDR2 SASEGT. The chain's CDR3 is CASTTSRGAEAFF. The CDR3, as DNA: TGTGCCAGCACCACGAGCCGGGGGGCTGAAGCTTTCTTT.

The V and J genes are TRBV5-1 and TRBJ1-2; possibly TRBD1 for D (5 bases). Trimming cost V 0 bases and J 0 bases, with 9 bases left between them. The CDR3 extends over 15 amino acids. From germline, CDR1 is SGHRS and CDR2 YFSETQ. CDR3 sequence: CASSLGGAANYGYTF. DNA of the CDR3: TGCGCCAGCAGCTTGGGTGGGGCCGCTAACTATGGCTACACCTTC.

This sequence joins TRBV7-3 and TRBJ2-7, with TRBD1 as a possible D gene (6 bases). V lost 6 bases and J lost 3, with 18 bases in between. The CDR3 extends over 15 amino acids. The germline V gene has CDR1 SGHTA and CDR2 FQGTGA. CDR3 protein: CASRSPPQQGYEQYF. The CDR3 coding sequence is TGTGCCAGCAGATCACCCCCTCAACAGGGCTACGAGCAGTACTTC.

This chain uses TRBV6-1 with TRBJ2-1, with TRBD1 identical over 10 bases. Germline V lookup: CDR1 MNHNS, CDR2 SASEGT. CDR3 length: 15 residues. Losses at the gene ends were 6 bases for V and 3 bases for J; bases not matched to a gene: 5. CDR3 in DNA: TGTGCCAGCAGAACTGACAGGGGGCTCTACAATGAGCAGTTCTTC. It translates to CASRTDRGLYNEQFF.

CDR3 coding DNA: TGTGCCACCAGCAGCGGGGGGGCTAATAATGAGCAGTTCTTC. Protein sequence: CATSSGGANNEQFF. The chain joins TRBV15 to TRBJ2-1, with 8 bases fitting TRBD2. This CDR3 comprises 14 residues. The germline V gene has CDR1 LNHNV and CDR2 YYDKDF (reference sequence). V was clipped by 3 bases and J by 7 bases; unmatched bases: 5.

The chain uses TRBV6-5 and TRBJ2-7; 8 positions match TRBD2. Germline trimming cut 0 bases from V and 2 bases from J; bases unmatched to any gene: 3. Germline lookup yields CDR1 MNHEY and CDR2 SVGAGI. The CDR3 is 15 amino acids. CDR3 protein: CASSYSSGGAYEQYF. The CDR3 DNA sequence: TGTGCCAGCAGTTACTCATCCGGGGGGGCCTACGAGCAGTACTTC.

The rearrangement links TRBV7-6 to TRBJ1-6; D unclear. CDR1 is SGHVS, CDR2 FNYEAQ, per germline. V shed 5 bases and J shed 5 bases, with 13 bases lying between them. The CDR3 consists of 15 residues. The DNA for the CDR3 is TGTGCCAGCAGCGCGTGGGCAGGCGATAATTCACCCCTCCACTTT. Its protein product is CASSAWAGDNSPLHF.

The rearrangement links TRBV2 to TRBJ1-6; D not resolved. Per the germline V gene, CDR1 is SNHLY and CDR2 is FYNNEI. V lost 2 bases and J lost 7, with 12 bases in between. The CDR3 is 15 amino acids. CDR3 bases: TGTGCCAGCAGTGAAACTCTGCGATCGAATTCACCCCTCCACTTT. This translates into CASSETLRSNSPLHF. Full variable domain (rest looked up from reference TRBV2 and TRBJ1-6): EPEVTQTPSHQVTQMGQEVILRCVPISNHLYFYWYRQILGQKVEFLVSFYNNEISEKSEIFDDQFSVERPDGSNFTLKIRSTKLEDSAMYFCASSETLRSNSPLHFGNGTRLTVT.

The table lists this clone with a few counts. The chain couples TRBV28 to TRBJ1-1, with D unclear. V lost 6 bases and J lost 4, with 12 bases in between. This CDR3 has 13 residues. The germline V gene has CDR1 MDHEN and CDR2 SYDVKM. The CDR3 here is CASSSGQATEAFF. As DNA, the CDR3 is TGTGCCAGCAGCAGTGGCCAGGCCACTGAAGCTTTCTTT.

The V gene is TRBV19, the J gene TRBJ1-2; maybe TRBD1 (5 bases). CDR1 and CDR2 from the germline V gene are LNHDA and SQIVND (reference sequence). This CDR3 region has 14 residues. V was trimmed by 3 bases and J by 1 base, leaving 9 bases between them. CDR3 residues: CASSIGGFNYGYTF. CDR3 nucleotides: TGTGCCAGTAGTATCGGGGGGTTTAACTATGGCTACACCTTC.